This TCR beta chain was captured by sequencing in a study of shared clonotypes between healthy human individuals. Every subset had its genomic DNA shared out evenly among several immunoSEQ plates. Roughly 30,000 T cell genomes (roughly 310 ng DNA) went into each PBMC replicate. Ten immunoSEQ deep assay plates were used to sequence unsorted PBMC DNA. Libraries were prepared by immunoSEQ multiplex PCR; TCRdb keeps only in-frame clonotypes and omits some of them. This table holds a few hundred thousand clones, 79% found once. Germline CDR1 reads LNHDA; CDR2 reads SQIVND (reference sequence). The CDR3 is made up of 13 amino acids. Trimming cost V 6 bases and J 4 bases; bases outside gene matches: 5.

The specimen sequenced was PBMCs. The clonotype comes from a woman aged 40 to 55 in good health. Some clones in this sample may be carry-over from other donors' samples. The chain has TRBV19 and TRBJ1-2, with 7 bases identical to TRBD1. The CDR3 DNA reads TGTGCCAGTAGCCCGGGACAGCTCTATGGCTACACCTTC. It specifies CASSPGQLYGYTF. The variable domain in full, completed from reference TRBV19 and TRBJ1-2, reads DGGITQSPKYLFRKEGQNVTLSCEQNLNHDAMYWYRQDPGQGLRLIYYSQIVNDFQKGDIAEGYSVSREKKESFPLTVTSAQKNPTAFYLCASSPGQLYGYTFGSGTRLTVV.